The 20 T cell receptor beta chains presented below share a single source sample, sequenced in a study of blood T cell repertoires in COVID-19 (dated by TCRdb to the early 2020s). Libraries were prepared through the immunoSEQ multiplex PCR assay. TCRdb holds this immuneACCESS table with in-frame rearrangements only. Some clones are missing; in checked studies, unresolved V genes explain under half, and the rest has no known cause. The sample contains about 230,000 clones, about nine tenths of them found a single time. The ten largest clones represent under 14% of the sample. Sequencing used peripheral blood. The receptors were sampled from a man in his fifties with COVID-19, enrolled during active disease.

This chain connects TRBV6-1 to TRBJ2-1, with 12 bases matching TRBD2. The CDR3 contains 19 residues. CDR1 and CDR2 (germline): MNHNS, SASEGT. Trimming removed 3 bases from V and 2 bases from J; junction bases left unmatched: 11. CDR3: CASSDALAGGPSPYNEQFF. The CDR3, as DNA: TGTGCCAGCAGTGACGCCCTAGCGGGGGGGCCGTCCCCCTACAATGAGCAGTTCTTC.

The chain employs TRBV12-3 or TRBV12-4 and TRBJ2-7; tentative D call: TRBD2 (6 bases). With 2 bases removed from V and 6 bases from J, the gap between germline ends came to 8 bases. CDR3 size: 12 residues. Here the CDR3 reads CASSLTGGEQYF. The CDR3 DNA follows: TGTGCCAGCAGTTTAACCGGGGGCGAGCAGTACTTC.

V and J are TRBV7-2 and TRBJ2-7, with 15 bases fitting TRBD2. The V segment lost 2 bases and the J segment 6 bases; nucleotides outside the gene matches: 5. The CDR3 is 16 amino acids. CDR1 is SGHTA and CDR2 is FQGNSA in the germline V gene. In DNA form, the CDR3 reads TGTGCCAGCAGCTTACCGGGACTAGCGGGGGGACGCGAGCAGTACTTC. This translates into CASSLPGLAGGREQYF.

This chain joins TRBV7-2 and TRBJ2-2, with D perhaps matching TRBD1 (6 bases). The CDR3 spans 16 residues. The germline CDR1 and CDR2 sequences are SGHTA and FQGNSA. Trimming shortened V by 5 bases and J by 1 base, and 14 bases separated the two germline ends. The CDR3 DNA sequence: TGTGCCAGCAGCGCACAGGGTGGGGGGAACACCGGGGAGCTGTTTTTT. The encoded protein is CASSAQGGGNTGELFF. Full variable domain (rest looked up from reference TRBV7-2 and TRBJ2-2): GAGVSQSPSNKVTEKGKDVELRCDPISGHTALYWYRQSLGQGLEFLIYFQGNSAPDKSGLPSDRFSAERTGGSVSTLTIQRTQQEDSAVYLCASSAQGGGNTGELFFGEGSRLTVL.

The CDR3 DNA sequence: TGTGCCAGCAGTGCCCACAGGGGGCTTACGACTAATGAAAAACTGTTTTTT. This encodes CASSAHRGLTTNEKLFF. The chain uses TRBV27 and TRBJ1-4, with TRBD1 matching over 9 bases. Per germline, CDR1 MNHEY and CDR2 SMNVEV (reference sequence). The CDR3 covers 17 residues. V lost 5 bases and J lost 2; bases outside the gene matches: 9.

J is TRBJ1-1 and V is TRBV11-2, with 9 bases matching TRBD1. Germline trimming cut 4 bases from V and 9 bases from J; bases unmatched to any gene: 12. The CDR3 totals 15 residues. The germline V gene encodes CDR1 SGHAT and CDR2 FQNNGV. In DNA, the CDR3 is TGTGCCAGCAGCTCCACCGGGACAGGGATAATTAAAGCTTTCTTT. This translates into CASSSTGTGIIKAFF.

The chain uses TRBV5-4 and TRBJ2-2, with TRBD2 matching 15 bases. Germline V gene data show CDR1 as SGHNT and CDR2 as YYREEE (reference sequence). This CDR3 has 18 amino acids. Trimming took 4 bases from V and 1 from J; bases not matched to a gene: 5. CDR3 in DNA: TGTGCCAGCAGCCAGGGACTAGCGGGAGGAATGAACACCGGGGAGCTGTTTTTT. Protein sequence: CASSQGLAGGMNTGELFF.

This clone occurred once. This chain uses TRBV7-2 with TRBJ1-1; D is ambiguous. This CDR3 is 13 amino acids long. The ends were cut back, 5 bases at V and 3 bases at J, with 10 bases in the middle. In germline, CDR1 is SGHTA, CDR2 FQGNSA. The chain's CDR3 is CASSPQEDTEAFF. The DNA of the CDR3 is TGTGCCAGCAGCCCTCAGGAGGACACTGAAGCTTTCTTT.

This chain joins TRBV12-3 or TRBV12-4 and TRBJ1-2; no clear D. This CDR3 is built from 13 residues. The germline V and J ends were trimmed by 6 bases and 0 bases, with 8 bases remaining between them. DNA of the CDR3: TGTGCCAGCAGCGCCGGGACTAACTATGGCTACACCTTC. Protein: CASSAGTNYGYTF.

This chain connects TRBV7-2 to TRBJ2-3; TRBD2 matches 11 bases. J lost 5 bases, V lost 4 bases, and 11 bases had no gene match. Germline-derived CDR1 and CDR2 are SGHTA and FQGNSA. There are 17 residues in the CDR3. The CDR3 here is CASSSRGASGGIDTQYF. The CDR3 DNA reads as TGTGCCAGCAGCTCCCGGGGGGCTAGCGGGGGGATAGATACGCAGTATTTT.

This clone was picked up a small number of times. The chain links TRBV3-1 (or the pseudogene TRBV3-2) to TRBJ1-1, with 7 bases matching TRBD1. In germline, CDR1 is LGHDT, CDR2 YNNKEL (reference sequence). The V segment lost 6 bases and the J segment 11 bases; nucleotides outside the gene matches: 6. CDR3 size: 11 residues. CDR3 sequence: CASRTARGAFF. For the CDR3, the DNA is TGTGCCAGCAGGACGGCCAGGGGGGCTTTCTTT.

This chain uses TRBV7-2 with TRBJ1-1; no reliable D call. V was pared by 3 bases and J by 6 bases, with 11 bases between. The germline CDR1 and CDR2 sequences are SGHTA and FQGNSA. The CDR3 is 13 amino acids. Here the CDR3 DNA reads TGTGCCAGCAGCTTTAATCCGTATCCTGAAGCTTTCTTT. It codes for CASSFNPYPEAFF. Based on the CDR3 plus reference TRBV7-2 and TRBJ1-1, the full variable domain is GAGVSQSPSNKVTEKGKDVELRCDPISGHTALYWYRQSLGQGLEFLIYFQGNSAPDKSGLPSDRFSAERTGGSVSTLTIQRTQQEDSAVYLCASSFNPYPEAFFGQGTRLTVV.

The DNA for the CDR3 is TGTGCCAGTAGTATAGGCGGACATAGTACCTACGAGCAGTACTTC. Translated, it gives CASSIGGHSTYEQYF. This chain links TRBV19 with TRBJ2-7, with D possibly being TRBD1 (5 bases). This CDR3 is built from 15 residues. The germline gives CDR1 LNHDA, CDR2 SQIVND (reference sequence). Trimming stripped 1 base from V and 2 bases from J, with 12 bases between.

The chain combines TRBV6-5 with TRBJ1-4, with D tentatively TRBD1 (5 bases). Looked up from germline, CDR1 is MNHEY and CDR2 is SVGAGI. This CDR3 has 14 residues. Trimming pared 5 bases from V and 3 bases from J, leaving 10 bases between. CDR3: CASSTGEANEKLFF. The CDR3 region has the DNA TGTGCCAGCAGTACGGGGGAGGCTAATGAAAAACTGTTTTTT.

The chain recombines TRBV3-1 (or the pseudogene TRBV3-2) with TRBJ1-2; D gene uncertain. CDR1 is LGHDT and CDR2 is YNNKEL in the germline V gene (reference sequence). The CDR3 totals 16 residues. V was pared by 4 bases and J by 5 bases, with 20 bases between. The DNA of the CDR3 is TGTGCCAGCAGCCGCAAGAAGGAGGGAAAGGTTTATGGCTACACCTTC. Residues: CASSRKKEGKVYGYTF.

In the case of this clone: At the DNA level, this CDR3 is encoded by other sequences in the same sample as well. The V and J genes are TRBV18 and TRBJ1-1; 9 positions match TRBD1. From germline, CDR1 is KGHSH and CDR2 LQKENI. The CDR3 extends over 13 amino acids. With 4 bases clipped from V and 3 bases from J, the junction kept 0 bases outside the gene matches. The CDR3 DNA reads TGTGCCAGCTCACGGACAGGGGACACTGAAGCTTTCTTT. This gives the protein CASSRTGDTEAFF. Looking up the rest from reference TRBV18 and TRBJ1-1 gives the full variable domain: NAGVMQNPRHLVRRRGQEARLRCSPMKGHSHVYWYRQLPEEGLKFMVYLQKENIIDESGMPKERFSAEFPKEGPSILRIQQVVRGDSAAYFCASSRTGDTEAFFGQGTRLTVV.

The genes are TRBV11-2 and TRBJ2-7, with 8 bases lining up with TRBD2. The CDR3 covers 14 residues. Trimming removed 7 bases from V and 2 bases from J; junction bases left unmatched: 7. The V gene's germline CDR1 is SGHAT and CDR2 FQNNGV. The CDR3: CASTSSGYPYEQYF. CDR3 bases: TGTGCCAGCACCTCTAGCGGGTACCCCTACGAGCAGTACTTC. The full variable domain, completed using reference TRBV11-2 and TRBJ2-7, is EAGVAQSPRYKIIEKRQSVAFWCNPISGHATLYWYQQILGQGPKLLIQFQNNGVVDDSQLPKDRFSAERLKGVDSTLKIQPAKLEDSAVYLCASTSSGYPYEQYFGPGTRLTVT.

V usage is TRBV18 and J usage is TRBJ2-7; D is perhaps TRBD1 (6 bases). Trimming took 2 bases from V and 5 from J, leaving 10 bases between them. Germline V gene data show CDR1 as KGHSH and CDR2 as LQKENI. The length of the CDR3 is 13 residues. The CDR3 sequence is CASSPTGTHEQYF. The CDR3, as DNA: TGTGCCAGCTCACCAACAGGGACCCACGAGCAGTACTTC.

This clone has just one count. The chain couples TRBV19 to TRBJ2-3; TRBD2 matches 9 bases. The CDR3 is 17 residues long. Germline V gene lookup returns CDR1 LNHDA and CDR2 SQIVND (reference sequence). V trimming: 3 bases; J trimming: 3 bases; junction bases outside the gene matches: 10. Here the CDR3 DNA reads TGTGCCAGTAGTATGTCTAGACTAGCGGACTTAACAGATACGCAGTATTTT. Amino acid sequence: CASSMSRLADLTDTQYF.

The chain employs TRBV19 and TRBJ2-7; tentative D call: TRBD2 (5 bases). Germline V gene sequence: CDR1 LNHDA, CDR2 SQIVND (reference sequence). This CDR3 is 14 amino acids long. Trimming removed 6 bases from V and 1 base from J, with 13 bases in between. The CDR3 protein is CASSRGWESYEQYF. Here the CDR3 DNA reads TGTGCCAGTAGCCGCGGTTGGGAGTCCTACGAGCAGTACTTC. Drawing the rest from reference TRBV19 and TRBJ2-7, the complete variable domain is DGGITQSPKYLFRKEGQNVTLSCEQNLNHDAMYWYRQDPGQGLRLIYYSQIVNDFQKGDIAEGYSVSREKKESFPLTVTSAQKNPTAFYLCASSRGWESYEQYFGPGTRLTVT.